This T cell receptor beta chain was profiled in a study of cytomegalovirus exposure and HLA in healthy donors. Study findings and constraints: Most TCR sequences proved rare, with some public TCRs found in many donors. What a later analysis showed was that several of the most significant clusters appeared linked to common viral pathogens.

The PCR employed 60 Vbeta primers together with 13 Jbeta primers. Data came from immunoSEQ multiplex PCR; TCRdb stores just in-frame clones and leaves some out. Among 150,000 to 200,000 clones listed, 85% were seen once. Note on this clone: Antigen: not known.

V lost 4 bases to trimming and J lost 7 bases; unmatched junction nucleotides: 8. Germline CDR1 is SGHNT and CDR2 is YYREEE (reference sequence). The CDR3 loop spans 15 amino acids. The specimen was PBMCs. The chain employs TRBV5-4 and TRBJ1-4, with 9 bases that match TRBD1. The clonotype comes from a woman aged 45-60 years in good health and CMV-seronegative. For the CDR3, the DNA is TGTGCCAGCAGCCAGAACAGGGGGCGCGTTGAAAAACTGTTTTTT. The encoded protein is CASSQNRGRVEKLFF. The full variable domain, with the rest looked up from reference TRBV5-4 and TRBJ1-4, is ETGVTQSPTHLIKTRGQQVTLRCSSQSGHNTVSWYQQALGQGPQFIFQYYREEENGRGNFPPRFSGLQFPNYSSELNVNALELDDSALYLCASSQNRGRVEKLFFGSGTQLSVL.